The rows below give T cell receptor beta chains drawn from one sample of a study of siplizumab effects on memory and regulatory T cells. Method: immunoSEQ multiplex PCR; TCRdb's copy keeps in-frame clones and lacks some. The table lists 20,000 or so clones, around 40% of them singletons, with over 6% in the top ten. These receptors' antigens are unknown. Sequenced: CFSE-low (dividing) CD4+ T cells sorted from an allogeneic mixed lymphocyte reaction. The receptors were gathered from a human donor in good health; the cells came from an allogeneic mixed lymphocyte reaction. Some clones in this sample may be carry-over from other donors' samples. CDR3s include the opening cysteine and the closing phenylalanine or tryptophan. D genes are given only for firm matches. A clone size is listed for some rows: how often the clone was seen (once, few, many), or a class if it is expanded.

>NA|TRBV19|NA|TRBJ2-7
TGTGCCAGTAGTATTCAGGGCTACGAGCAGTACTTC
CASSIQGYEQYF
>many|TRBV7-8|TRBD1|TRBJ1-2
TGTGCCAGCAGCTTGGGGGACAGGGTCTATGGCTACACCTTC
CASSLGDRVYGYTF
>NA|TRBV7-8|NA|TRBJ1-1
TGTGCCAGCAGCTTCGGACGGTTGAACACTGAAGCTTTCTTT
CASSFGRLNTEAFF
>NA|TRBV18|NA|TRBJ2-7
TGTGCCAGCTCAGCTGGGACACCGGGATTTTCCTACGAGCAGTACTTC
CASSAGTPGFSYEQYF
>few|TRBV7-3|NA|TRBJ2-7
TGTGCCAGCAGCCCAGGGCGGGGAGGCTACGAGCAGTACTTC
CASSPGRGGYEQYF
>NA|TRBV6-5|NA|TRBJ1-5
TGTGCCAGCAGAAACCGGGGTCAGCCCCAGCATTTT
CASRNRGQPQHF
>few|TRBV6-5|TRBD2|TRBJ2-7
TGTGCCAGCAGTTACTATGGCGGGGGGCGGTACGAGCAGTACTTC
CASSYYGGGRYEQYF
>medium-sized|TRBV19|TRBD1|TRBJ1-6
TGTGCCAGTAGTGTCTGGACAGGGAGTGGTTCACCCCTCCACTTT
CASSVWTGSGSPLHF
>NA|TRBV10-3|NA|TRBJ1-2
TGTGCCATCAGTGAGGTCGTAAAGGAGAACTATGGCTACACCTTC
CAISEVVKENYGYTF
>NA|TRBV6-5|TRBD1|TRBJ2-7
TGTGCCAGCACCCTGGACGGGACAGCCTACGAGCAGTACTTC
CASTLDGTAYEQYF
>few|TRBV29-1|NA|TRBJ2-6
TGCAGCGTTGAAGCGACAGGGGCCAACGTCCTGACTTTC
CSVEATGANVLTF
>few|TRBV7-9|NA|TRBJ2-1
TGTGCCAGCAGCTTAGACTACCATGAGCAGTTCTTC
CASSLDYHEQFF
>NA|TRBV14|NA|TRBJ2-5
TGTGCCAGCAGCCATCCCCGTCAGGGCAGGGAGACCCAGTACTTC
CASSHPRQGRETQYF
>once|TRBV15|NA|TRBJ2-3
TGTGCCACCAGCAGAGAGAGCACAGATACGCAGTATTTT
CATSRESTDTQYF
>NA|TRBV18|TRBD1|TRBJ2-4
TGTGCCAGCTCACCTTACAGGGGAATGGAAGTAAACATTCAGTACTTC
CASSPYRGMEVNIQYF
>medium-sized|TRBV14|TRBD2|TRBJ2-2
TGTGCCAGCAGCGAGGGACTAGCGGGACCCGGGGAGCTGTTTTTT
CASSEGLAGPGELFF
>NA|TRBV7-2|TRBD2|TRBJ2-1
TGTGCCAGCAGCTCAGGACTAGCGGGAGGGCGTGAGCAGTTCTTC
CASSSGLAGGREQFF
>NA|TRBV2|TRBD2|TRBJ2-1
TGTGCCAGCAGCTGGGCTACTAGCGGACTGAATGAGCAGTTCTTC
CASSWATSGLNEQFF
>NA|TRBV5-8|TRBD2|TRBJ2-3
TGTGCCAGCAGCTGGACTAGCGGCACAGATACGCAGTATTTT
CASSWTSGTDTQYF
>few|TRBV18|NA|TRBJ2-3
TGTGCCAGCTCACCATATCCCGTTTTGGGGCAGGGCACAGATACGCAGTATTTT
CASSPYPVLGQGTDTQYF
>NA|TRBV5-4|TRBD1|TRBJ1-1
TGTGCCAGCAGCTTCCGGACAGGGGCCTTGAACACTGAAGCTTTCTTT
CASSFRTGALNTEAFF
>few|TRBV18|NA|TRBJ1-2
TGTGCCAGCTCACCGGACTCGTCGTACTATGGCTACACCTTC
CASSPDSSYYGYTF
>NA|TRBV5-1|NA|TRBJ1-2
TGCGCCAGCAGCGGGGCCGTCTATGGCTACACCTTC
CASSGAVYGYTF
>few|TRBV12-5|NA|TRBJ1-2
TGTGCTAGTGGTGAATTCTATTTTGGACTGGATGGCTACACCTTC
CASGEFYFGLDGYTF
>NA|TRBV23-1|NA|TRBJ2-2
TGCGCCAGCAGTCAATATTGGGCAGGTCCCGGGGAGCTGTTTTTT
CASSQYWAGPGELFF
>few|TRBV29-1|NA|TRBJ2-7
TGCAGCGTTGAAAGGGGACCCTACGAGCAGTACTTC
CSVERGPYEQYF
>few|TRBV18|TRBD2|TRBJ2-1
TGTGCCAGCTCACTACAGCCTAGCGGGGATGAGCAGTTCTTC
CASSLQPSGDEQFF
>once|TRBV5-1|NA|TRBJ2-7
TGCGCCAGCAGCCCGGGGCCAGGTTTAGAGCAGTACTTC
CASSPGPGLEQYF
>NA|TRBV25-1|NA|TRBJ2-1
TGTGCCAGCGTCCGGAGTTCCAATGAGCAGTTCTTC
CASVRSSNEQFF
>many|TRBV18|TRBD1|TRBJ1-3
TGTGCCAGCTCACCCCTGGGACAGGGGGTCGGAAACACCATATATTTT
CASSPLGQGVGNTIYF
>NA|TRBV6-6|TRBD1|TRBJ1-5
TGTGCCAGCAGTTACGGACAGGCGGGTCAGCCCCAGCATTTT
CASSYGQAGQPQHF
>NA|TRBV5-1|NA|TRBJ2-3
TGCGCCAGCAGCTTGTTTGTCCTAGCTTCCATAGATACGCAGTATTTT
CASSLFVLASIDTQYF
>NA|TRBV7-2|TRBD2|TRBJ2-4
TGTGCCAGCAGCTTTACTAGCGGCCTGTACTTC
CASSFTSGLYF
>NA|TRBV5-4|NA|TRBJ2-3
TGTGCCAGCAGCCGTTCCGGGACTGGCACAGATACGCAGTATTTT
CASSRSGTGTDTQYF
>NA|TRBV7-8|NA|TRBJ2-1
TGTGCCAGCAGCCTTGACACTTACAATGAGCAGTTCTTC
CASSLDTYNEQFF
>NA|TRBV6-6|TRBD1|TRBJ1-3
TGTGCCAGCAGCCCGGGACAGGCTGCCATATATTTT
CASSPGQAAIYF
>NA|TRBV11-3|NA|TRBJ2-2
TGTGCCAGCAGCCCCCGTCACGGGCGAGGGTACACCGGGGAGCTGTTTTTT
CASSPRHGRGYTGELFF
>NA|TRBV6-1|TRBD1|TRBJ2-7
TGTGCCAGCAGTGAATGGGGGACAGGGGGCTACGAGCAGTACTTC
CASSEWGTGGYEQYF
>NA|TRBV6-6|TRBD1|TRBJ1-1
TGTGCCAGCAGTTACTGGGGGACAGTGCGCACTGAAGCTTTCTTT
CASSYWGTVRTEAFF
>NA|TRBV2|NA|TRBJ2-7
TGTGCCAGCAGTGTTACCCAGGGAAGCTCCTACGAGCAGTACTTC
CASSVTQGSSYEQYF
>few|TRBV7-3|TRBD2|TRBJ2-1
TGTGCCAGCAGCTTAGCGGGAGGTGGATCCTACAATGAGCAGTTCTTC
CASSLAGGGSYNEQFF
>few|TRBV6-5|TRBD1|TRBJ1-2
TGTGCCAGCAGTTACTGGGGCAGGGGGCGAATTGGCTACACCTTC
CASSYWGRGRIGYTF
>NA|TRBV11-1|NA|TRBJ1-3
TGTGCCAGCAGCAACGGGGCATCCCGAAACACCATATATTTT
CASSNGASRNTIYF
>NA|TRBV29-1|TRBD1|TRBJ2-5
TGCAGCGTTGCCCGACAGGGCCTTTACCAAGAGACCCAGTACTTC
CSVARQGLYQETQYF
>few|TRBV9|NA|TRBJ2-1
TGTGCCAGCAGCGTAGCCCCGGGCGACAATGAGCAGTTCTTC
CASSVAPGDNEQFF
>NA|TRBV18|NA|TRBJ1-5
TGTGCCAGCTCACCGGTCGGGCCTCGGGGAGGGCAGCCCCAGCATTTT
CASSPVGPRGGQPQHF
>NA|TRBV7-9|NA|TRBJ2-1
TGTGCCAGCAGTCCGGACAGTTTATCCCAGCAGTTCTTC
CASSPDSLSQQFF
>NA|TRBV18|NA|TRBJ2-2
TGTGCCAGCTCACCATGGGGAGCAACCGGGGAGCTGTTTTTT
CASSPWGATGELFF
>NA|TRBV4-1|NA|TRBJ1-2
TGCGCCAGCAGCCAAGTTCAACCCAACTATGGCTACACCTTC
CASSQVQPNYGYTF
>NA|TRBV11-3|TRBD1|TRBJ2-1
TGTGCCAGCAGCCCGACAGGGGTGGGATACAATGAGCAGTTCTTC
CASSPTGVGYNEQFF
>NA|TRBV12-5|NA|TRBJ2-7
TGTGCTAGTGGTTTGGTACTTACTACCAGATCCTACGAGCAGTACTTC
CASGLVLTTRSYEQYF
>NA|TRBV7-3|NA|TRBJ2-7
TGTGCCAGCAGCTTAACGCAAGGGTACGAGCAGTACTTC
CASSLTQGYEQYF
>NA|TRBV18|NA|TRBJ1-1
TGTGCCAGCTCACCCTCGGGAGTCCCTGAAGCTTTCTTT
CASSPSGVPEAFF